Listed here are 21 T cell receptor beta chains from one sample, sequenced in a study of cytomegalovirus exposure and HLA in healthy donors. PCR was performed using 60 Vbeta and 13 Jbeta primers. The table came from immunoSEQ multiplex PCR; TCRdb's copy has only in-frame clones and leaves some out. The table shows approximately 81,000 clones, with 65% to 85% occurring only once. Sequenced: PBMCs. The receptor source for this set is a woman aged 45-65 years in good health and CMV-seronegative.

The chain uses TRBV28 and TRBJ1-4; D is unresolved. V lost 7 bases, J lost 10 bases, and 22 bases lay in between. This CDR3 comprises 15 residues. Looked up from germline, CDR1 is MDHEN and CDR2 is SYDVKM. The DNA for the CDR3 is TGTGCCAGCAACTCTCCGGGAGGCCCGGGCGCAAAACTGTTTTTT. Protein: CASNSPGGPGAKLFF.

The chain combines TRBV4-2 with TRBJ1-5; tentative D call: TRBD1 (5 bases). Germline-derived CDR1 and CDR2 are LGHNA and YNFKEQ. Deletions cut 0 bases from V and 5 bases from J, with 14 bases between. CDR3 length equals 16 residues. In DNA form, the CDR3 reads TGTGCCAGCAGCCAAGAGCTTTTAGGGGCCCATCAGCCCCAGCATTTT. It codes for CASSQELLGAHQPQHF.

The CDR3 region is CSVYPFIEGAMNTEAFF. The CDR3 DNA follows: TGCAGCGTTTACCCATTTATCGAGGGGGCGATGAACACTGAAGCTTTCTTT. The V and J genes are TRBV29-1 and TRBJ1-1; 7 bases are shared with TRBD1. J gave up 0 bases and V 5 bases, and 15 bases lay outside the gene matches. Germline CDR1 is SQVTM and CDR2 is ANQGSEA. The CDR3 covers 17 residues.

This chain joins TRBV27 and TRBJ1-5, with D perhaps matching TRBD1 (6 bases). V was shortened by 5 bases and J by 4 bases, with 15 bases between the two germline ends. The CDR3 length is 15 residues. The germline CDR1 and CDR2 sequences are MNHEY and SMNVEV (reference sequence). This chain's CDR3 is CASSPSGQLNQPQHF. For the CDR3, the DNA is TGTGCCAGCAGTCCCTCAGGACAGCTTAATCAGCCCCAGCATTTT.

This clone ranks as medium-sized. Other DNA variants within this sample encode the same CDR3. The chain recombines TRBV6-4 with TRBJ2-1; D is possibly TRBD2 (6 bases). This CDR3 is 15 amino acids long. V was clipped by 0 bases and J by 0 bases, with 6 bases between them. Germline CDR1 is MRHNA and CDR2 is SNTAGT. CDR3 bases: TGTGCCAGCAGTGACTCAGCGGGCTCCTACAATGAGCAGTTCTTC. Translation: CASSDSAGSYNEQFF.

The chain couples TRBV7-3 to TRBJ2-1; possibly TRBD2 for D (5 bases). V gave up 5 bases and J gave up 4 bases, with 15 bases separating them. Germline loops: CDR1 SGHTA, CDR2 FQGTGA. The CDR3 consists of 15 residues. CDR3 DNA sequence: TGTGCCAGCAGCAAAAGCGGAGCCTTATACAATGAGCAGTTCTTC. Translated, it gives CASSKSGALYNEQFF.

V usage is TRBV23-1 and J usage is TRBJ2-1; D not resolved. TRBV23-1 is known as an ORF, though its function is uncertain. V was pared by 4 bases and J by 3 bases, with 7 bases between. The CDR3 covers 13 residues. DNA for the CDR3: TGCGCCAGCAGTCTGGAGCACTACAATGAGCAGTTCTTC. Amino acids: CASSLEHYNEQFF.

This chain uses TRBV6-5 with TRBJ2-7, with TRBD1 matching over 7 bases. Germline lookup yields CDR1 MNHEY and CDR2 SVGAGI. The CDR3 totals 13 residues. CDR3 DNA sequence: TGTGTTACAGGGCAGGGGGAGAGTTACGAGCAGTACGTC. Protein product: CVTGQGESYEQYV.

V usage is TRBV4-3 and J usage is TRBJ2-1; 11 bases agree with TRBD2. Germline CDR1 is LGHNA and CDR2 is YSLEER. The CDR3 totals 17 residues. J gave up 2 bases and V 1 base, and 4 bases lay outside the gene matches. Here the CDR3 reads CASSQGSGGATYNEQFF. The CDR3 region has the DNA TGCGCCAGCAGCCAAGGTAGCGGGGGGGCCACCTACAATGAGCAGTTCTTC.

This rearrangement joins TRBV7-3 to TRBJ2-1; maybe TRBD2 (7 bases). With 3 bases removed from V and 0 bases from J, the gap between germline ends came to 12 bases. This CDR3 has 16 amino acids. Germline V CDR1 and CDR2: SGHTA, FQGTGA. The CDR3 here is CASSLGGPGSYNEQFF. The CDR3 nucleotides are TGTGCCAGCAGCTTGGGGGGGCCGGGCTCCTACAATGAGCAGTTCTTC.

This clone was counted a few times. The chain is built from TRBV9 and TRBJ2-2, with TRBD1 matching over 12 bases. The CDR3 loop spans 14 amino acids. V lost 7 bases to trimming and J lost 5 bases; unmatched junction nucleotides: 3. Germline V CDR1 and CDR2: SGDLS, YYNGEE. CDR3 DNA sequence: TGTGCCAGCGGGGGACAGGGGGCTACCGGGGAGCTGTTTTTT. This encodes CASGGQGATGELFF.

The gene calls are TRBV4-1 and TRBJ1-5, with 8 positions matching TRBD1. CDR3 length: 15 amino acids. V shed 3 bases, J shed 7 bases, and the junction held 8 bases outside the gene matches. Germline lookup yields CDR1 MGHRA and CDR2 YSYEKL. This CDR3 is CASSHAGGAAQPQHF. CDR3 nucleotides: TGCGCCAGCAGCCACGCAGGGGGCGCAGCCCAGCCCCAGCATTTT.

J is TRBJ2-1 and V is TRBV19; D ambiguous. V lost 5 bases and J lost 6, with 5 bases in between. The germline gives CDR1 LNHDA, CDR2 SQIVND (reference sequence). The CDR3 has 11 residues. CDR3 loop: CASSLSNEQFF. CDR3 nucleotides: TGTGCCAGTAGTTTATCCAATGAGCAGTTCTTC.

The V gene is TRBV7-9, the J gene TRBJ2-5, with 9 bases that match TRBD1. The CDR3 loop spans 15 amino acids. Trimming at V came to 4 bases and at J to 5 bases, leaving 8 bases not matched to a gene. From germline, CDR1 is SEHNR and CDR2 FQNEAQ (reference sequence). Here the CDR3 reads CASSSGQGERETQYF. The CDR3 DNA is TGTGCCAGCAGCTCGGGACAGGGTGAGAGGGAGACCCAGTACTTC.

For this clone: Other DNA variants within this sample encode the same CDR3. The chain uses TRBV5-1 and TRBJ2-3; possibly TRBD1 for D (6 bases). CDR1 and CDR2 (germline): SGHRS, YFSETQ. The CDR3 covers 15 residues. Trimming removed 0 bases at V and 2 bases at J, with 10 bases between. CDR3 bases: TGCGCCAGCAGCTTGGGAGGACAGTCCACAGATACGCAGTATTTT. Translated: CASSLGGQSTDTQYF.

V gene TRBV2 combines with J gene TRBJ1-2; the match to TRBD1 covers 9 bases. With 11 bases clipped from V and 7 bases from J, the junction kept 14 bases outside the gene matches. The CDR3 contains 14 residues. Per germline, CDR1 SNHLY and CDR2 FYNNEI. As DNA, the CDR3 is TGTGCCGGTCTAGACAGGGGGTCGGTCGGTGGCTACACCTTC. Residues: CAGLDRGSVGGYTF.

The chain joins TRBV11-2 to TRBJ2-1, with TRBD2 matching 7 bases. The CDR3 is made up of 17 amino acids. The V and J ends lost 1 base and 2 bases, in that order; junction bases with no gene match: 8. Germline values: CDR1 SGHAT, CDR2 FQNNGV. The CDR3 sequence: CASSLAGGRGTYNEQFF. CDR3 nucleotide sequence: TGTGCCAGCAGCTTAGCGGGAGGACGGGGGACCTACAATGAGCAGTTCTTC.

The chain's CDR3 is CASSRHLDNYGYTF. DNA of the CDR3: TGTGCCAGCAGTCGACACCTGGATAACTATGGCTACACCTTC. The chain joins TRBV28 to TRBJ1-2; D unresolved. This CDR3 region has 14 residues. The V end lost 5 bases, the J end lost 1 base, and 11 bases lay between the germline ends. The germline V gene encodes CDR1 MDHEN and CDR2 SYDVKM.

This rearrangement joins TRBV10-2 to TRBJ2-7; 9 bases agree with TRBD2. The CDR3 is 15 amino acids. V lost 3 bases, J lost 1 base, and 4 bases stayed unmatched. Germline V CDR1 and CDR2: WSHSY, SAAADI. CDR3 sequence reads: CASSDWSGGSYEQYV. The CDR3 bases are TGCGCCAGCAGTGACTGGAGCGGGGGGTCCTACGAGCAGTACGTC.

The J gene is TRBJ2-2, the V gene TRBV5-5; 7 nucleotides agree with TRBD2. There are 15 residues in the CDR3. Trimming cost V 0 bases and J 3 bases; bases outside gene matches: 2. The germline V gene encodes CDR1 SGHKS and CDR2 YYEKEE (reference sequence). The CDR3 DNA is TGTGCCAGCAGCTTGGAGGGGAGGGACACCGGGGAGCTGTTTTTT. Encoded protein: CASSLEGRDTGELFF.

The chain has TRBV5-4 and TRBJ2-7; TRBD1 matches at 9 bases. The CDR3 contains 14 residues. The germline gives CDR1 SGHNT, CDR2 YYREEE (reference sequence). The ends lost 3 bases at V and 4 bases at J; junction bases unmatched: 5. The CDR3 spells CASSWDRDFYEQYF. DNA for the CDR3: TGTGCCAGCAGCTGGGACAGGGATTTTTACGAGCAGTACTTC.